Listed below are T cell receptor beta chains from one sample, sequenced in a study of blood T cell repertoires in COVID-19. This table comes from immunoSEQ multiplex PCR, and its TCRdb copy is limited to in-frame clones, with some not included. The sample holds roughly 180,000 clones, more than 70% seen once. Sequencing was done on a sample of PBMCs or T cells enriched from blood (not recorded which). The receptors were sampled from a woman between 25 and 40 years old who had recovered from COVID-19. The CDR3 runs from the conserved cysteine through the conserved F or W. A D gene is named only where the DNA matches it firmly. Not every row has a clone size; where given, it reads once, few, many or a size class.

CDR3: CASSAAGLSTNEKLFF; DNA: TGTGCCAGTAGTGCGGCAGGACTATCAACTAATGAAAAACTGTTTTTT; length: 16; J: TRBJ1-4; D: .; size: .; V: TRBV19
CDR3: CASSFTSGSINEQYF; DNA: TGTGCCAGCAGCTTTACTAGCGGGAGTATCAACGAGCAGTACTTC; length: 15; J: TRBJ2-7; D: TRBD2; size: .; V: TRBV7-6
CDR3: CATSDFGDGTDTQYF; DNA: TGTGCCACCAGTGATTTCGGAGACGGCACAGATACGCAGTATTTT; length: 15; J: TRBJ2-3; D: .; size: .; V: TRBV24-1
CDR3: CASKGTGRDEQYF; DNA: TGTGCCAGTAAGGGGACAGGGAGGGACGAGCAGTACTTC; length: 13; J: TRBJ2-7; D: TRBD1; size: .; V: TRBV19
CDR3: CASSIDPLRNTEAFF; DNA: TGTGCCAGTAGTATAGATCCGTTGAGGAACACTGAAGCTTTCTTT; length: 15; J: TRBJ1-1; D: .; size: .; V: TRBV19
CDR3: CATSRTENTEAFF; DNA: TGTGCCACCAGCAGGACAGAGAACACTGAAGCTTTCTTT; length: 13; J: TRBJ1-1; D: .; size: .; V: TRBV15
CDR3: CASSQGSFRRDEQFF; DNA: TGCGCCAGCAGCCAGGGTAGCTTTCGACGGGATGAGCAGTTCTTC; length: 15; J: TRBJ2-1; D: .; size: few; V: TRBV4-1
CDR3: CATSRKLGLAGDTYEQYF; DNA: TGTGCCACCAGCAGAAAACTAGGACTAGCGGGAGACACCTACGAGCAGTACTTC; length: 18; J: TRBJ2-7; D: TRBD2; size: once; V: TRBV15
CDR3: CATESQGNTDTQYF; DNA: TGTGCCACCGAAAGTCAGGGGAACACAGATACGCAGTATTTT; length: 14; J: TRBJ2-3; D: .; size: .; V: TRBV24-1
CDR3: CASNPGQGTEAFF; DNA: TGTGCCAGTAATCCGGGACAGGGCACTGAAGCTTTCTTT; length: 13; J: TRBJ1-1; D: TRBD1; size: .; V: TRBV7-9
CDR3: CASSKVAVAGADKNTEAFF; DNA: TGTGCCAGCAGCAAAGTAGCGGTCGCGGGGGCCGATAAGAACACTGAAGCTTTCTTT; length: 19; J: TRBJ1-1; D: .; size: .; V: TRBV21-1
CDR3: CASSPRGSGANVLTF; DNA: TGTGCCAGCAGTCCCAGGGGCTCTGGGGCCAACGTCCTGACTTTC; length: 15; J: TRBJ2-6; D: .; size: .; V: TRBV6-5
CDR3: CASSYPGGNNQPQHF; DNA: TGTGCCAGCAGTTACCCCGGGGGGAATAATCAGCCCCAGCATTTT; length: 15; J: TRBJ1-5; D: .; size: .; V: TRBV6-6
CDR3: CASSQANREGYTF; DNA: TGCGCCAGCAGCCAGGCAAACAGGGAAGGCTACACCTTC; length: 13; J: TRBJ1-2; D: .; size: .; V: TRBV4-1
CDR3: CASKTGTRANEQFF; DNA: TGTGCCAGCAAGACCGGGACTAGAGCCAATGAGCAGTTCTTC; length: 14; J: TRBJ2-1; D: TRBD2; size: few; V: TRBV27
CDR3: CASSAQPGGAYGTDTQYF; DNA: TGTGCCAGCAGCGCGCAACCAGGGGGCGCCTATGGCACAGATACGCAGTATTTT; length: 18; J: TRBJ2-3; D: TRBD1; size: .; V: TRBV5-6
CDR3: CASSLVSVMNTEAFF; DNA: TGTGCCAGCAGCTTGGTGTCGGTCATGAACACTGAAGCTTTCTTT; length: 15; J: TRBJ1-1; D: .; size: .; V: TRBV5-5
CDR3: CAITDRVLTGELFF; DNA: TGTGCCATTACAGACAGGGTTCTTACCGGGGAGCTGTTTTTT; length: 14; J: TRBJ2-2; D: TRBD1; size: .; V: TRBV10-3
CDR3: CASGPFGQANTEAFF; DNA: TGTGCCAGCGGCCCCTTTGGGCAGGCGAACACTGAAGCTTTCTTT; length: 15; J: TRBJ1-1; D: .; size: .; V: TRBV6-5
CDR3: CASSPTGQPYYEQYF; DNA: TGTGCCAGCAGCCCAACGGGACAGCCTTACTACGAGCAGTACTTC; length: 15; J: TRBJ2-7; D: TRBD1; size: once; V: TRBV7-9
CDR3: CASSEGTSGYNEQFF; DNA: TGTGCCAGCAGCGAGGGGACTAGCGGCTACAATGAGCAGTTCTTC; length: 15; J: TRBJ2-1; D: TRBD2; size: .; V: TRBV6-5
CDR3: CASKREGGVGELFF; DNA: TGTGCCAGCAAACGGGAGGGAGGAGTCGGGGAGCTGTTTTTT; length: 14; J: TRBJ2-2; D: TRBD2; size: .; V: TRBV28
CDR3: CASSFSGQGYNEQYF; DNA: TGCGCCAGCAGTTTCTCGGGACAGGGGTATAACGAGCAGTACTTC; length: 15; J: TRBJ2-7; D: TRBD1; size: .; V: TRBV5-1
CDR3: CASSTPTGRYIEKLFF; DNA: TGTGCCAGTAGTACCCCGACAGGGAGGTACATCGAAAAACTGTTTTTT; length: 16; J: TRBJ1-4; D: TRBD1; size: once; V: TRBV19
CDR3: CSASRGAGNTIYF; DNA: TGCAGTGCTAGTCGGGGAGCTGGAAACACCATATATTTT; length: 13; J: TRBJ1-3; D: .; size: few; V: TRBV20-1
CDR3: CASSQVPGGVGFWQGGYGYTF; DNA: TGCGCCAGCAGCCAAGTTCCTGGAGGTGTCGGGTTTTGGCAGGGAGGCTATGGCTACACCTTC; length: 21; J: TRBJ1-2; D: .; size: .; V: TRBV4-1
CDR3: CASSLSKGQGYEQYF; DNA: TGTGCCAGCAGTTTATCGAAGGGACAGGGGTACGAGCAGTACTTC; length: 15; J: TRBJ2-7; D: TRBD1; size: .; V: TRBV27
CDR3: CASSSPQGGGTYEQYF; DNA: TGTGCCAGCAGTTCCCCCCAGGGCGGAGGGACCTACGAGCAGTACTTC; length: 16; J: TRBJ2-7; D: .; size: .; V: TRBV28
CDR3: CASSQGGQRNEKLFF; DNA: TGTGCCAGCAGCCAAGGGGGACAGAGGAATGAAAAACTGTTTTTT; length: 15; J: TRBJ1-4; D: TRBD1; size: .; V: TRBV3-1/TRBV3-2
CDR3: CASIRQMNTEAFF; DNA: TGTGCCAGCATCCGACAGATGAACACTGAAGCTTTCTTT; length: 13; J: TRBJ1-1; D: .; size: few; V: TRBV28
CDR3: CASSHGNTIYF; DNA: TGTGCCAGCAGCCATGGAAACACCATATATTTT; length: 11; J: TRBJ1-3; D: .; size: .; V: TRBV12-3/TRBV12-4
CDR3: CASSSPGHDLNNEQFF; DNA: TGTGCCAGCAGTTCACCGGGACACGACCTGAACAATGAGCAGTTCTTC; length: 16; J: TRBJ2-1; D: .; size: .; V: TRBV6-5
CDR3: CASSLGQANEKLFF; DNA: TGCGCCAGCAGCTTAGGACAGGCTAATGAAAAACTGTTTTTT; length: 14; J: TRBJ1-4; D: TRBD1; size: .; V: TRBV5-1
CDR3: CASRPTGITNEKLFF; DNA: TGCGCCAGCAGACCTACGGGGATAACTAATGAAAAACTGTTTTTT; length: 15; J: TRBJ1-4; D: .; size: .; V: TRBV4-1
CDR3: CASSLTSGRPYNEQFF; DNA: TGTGCCAGCAGCCTAACTAGCGGGCGACCCTACAATGAGCAGTTCTTC; length: 16; J: TRBJ2-1; D: TRBD2; size: few; V: TRBV3-1/TRBV3-2
CDR3: CAWSVGGSETQYF; DNA: TGTGCCTGGAGTGTAGGAGGATCGGAGACCCAGTACTTC; length: 13; J: TRBJ2-5; D: .; size: .; V: TRBV30
CDR3: CASTTGDTEAFF; DNA: TGTGCCAGCACCACCGGGGACACTGAAGCTTTCTTT; length: 12; J: TRBJ1-1; D: .; size: once; V: TRBV6-5
CDR3: CASSLELAGGPIYNEQFF; DNA: TGCGCCAGCAGCTTGGAACTCGCGGGAGGACCCATTTACAATGAGCAGTTCTTC; length: 18; J: TRBJ2-1; D: TRBD2; size: once; V: TRBV5-1
CDR3: CASNPGTSGRALHNEQFF; DNA: TGTGCCAGCAACCCCGGGACTAGCGGGAGGGCCCTCCACAATGAGCAGTTCTTC; length: 18; J: TRBJ2-1; D: .; size: .; V: TRBV21-1
CDR3: CASSILAGHNEQFF; DNA: TGTGCCAGTAGTATTCTAGCGGGGCACAATGAGCAGTTCTTC; length: 14; J: TRBJ2-1; D: TRBD2; size: .; V: TRBV19
CDR3: CASSLLPGVTEAFF; DNA: TGTGCCAGCAGCTTACTACCAGGGGTCACTGAAGCTTTCTTT; length: 14; J: TRBJ1-1; D: .; size: .; V: TRBV7-9
CDR3: CASSGSPMDRTTWDTQYF; DNA: TGTGCCAGCAGTGGGTCCCCAATGGACAGAACAACTTGGGATACGCAGTATTTT; length: 18; J: TRBJ2-3; D: .; size: .; V: TRBV6-1
CDR3: CASSQDGRRQGDSPLHF; DNA: TGTGCCAGCAGCCAAGATGGTCGGCGGCAGGGCGATTCACCCCTCCACTTT; length: 17; J: TRBJ1-6; D: .; size: .; V: TRBV4-2
CDR3: CASSRRKLAGGTGELFF; DNA: TGCGCCAGCAGCCGTCGAAAACTAGCGGGAGGGACCGGGGAGCTGTTTTTT; length: 17; J: TRBJ2-2; D: TRBD2; size: .; V: TRBV5-1
CDR3: CASSPPSGGRFF; DNA: TGTGCCAGCTCACCACCATCAGGGGGGAGATTCTTC; length: 12; J: TRBJ2-1; D: .; size: .; V: TRBV18
CDR3: CAWSVGAGIVEKLFF; DNA: TGTGCCTGGAGTGTAGGGGCAGGGATCGTCGAAAAACTGTTTTTT; length: 15; J: TRBJ1-4; D: .; size: .; V: TRBV30